This T cell receptor beta chain was identified in a study of post-analysis software for immune sequencing data. At the level of the study: Disease trajectories encompassed relapsing-remitting, secondary progressive and progressive-relapsing multiple sclerosis. Overall study findings and caveats: Controls' normalized Chao1 diversity significantly exceeded that of multiple sclerosis patients. Controls showed lower frequencies than patients for five TRBV segments, and TRBV5-6, TRBV5-1 and TRBV20-1 were among these. By F measure, samples from a shared preparation batch strongly co-clustered.

Unique molecular identifiers were carried by the TCR beta cDNA libraries. Starting from roughly 1 to 10 million T cells, the study yielded approximately 500,000 cDNA molecules. TCRdb used MiXCR to reprocess the PCR reads, holding one entry per CDR3 protein. The data show roughly 540,000 distinct CDR3 sequences, roughly 34% seen once. CDR3 length: 15 residues. Germline loops: CDR1 KGHSH, CDR2 LQKENI. J gave up 4 bases and V 3 bases, and 5 bases lay outside the gene matches. Details on this clonotype: Its antigen is as yet unknown.

The chain combines TRBV18 with TRBJ2-5, with 10 bases matching TRBD1. The sample taken for sequencing was blood. This TCR was sampled from a girl aged 2-17 years with multiple sclerosis. Here the CDR3 DNA reads TGTGCCAGCTCACCCGCCGGACAGGGGGTAGAGACCCAGTACTTC. Encoded protein: CASSPAGQGVETQYF. The entire variable domain, with the rest obtained from reference TRBV18 and TRBJ2-5, is as follows: NAGVMQNPRHLVRRRGQEARLRCSPMKGHSHVYWYRQLPEEGLKFMVYLQKENIIDESGMPKERFSAEFPKEGPSILRIQQVVRGDSAAYFCASSPAGQGVETQYFGPGTRLLVL.